This TCR beta chain came from a study of OX40 agonist ivuxolimab in advanced cancers. TCRdb's table, derived via immunoSEQ multiplex PCR, lists solely in-frame clones and lacks some. The sample has under 50,000 clones, around 80% seen once; the top ten hold around 13%. This clone rates as medium-sized (0.01 to 0.1%). V lost 1 base to trimming and J lost 2 bases; unmatched junction nucleotides: 8. The CDR3 is 16 residues long. CDR1 SGHVS and CDR2 FQNEAQ come from the germline V gene. The chain uses TRBV7-8 and TRBJ2-7; TRBD2 matches 7 bases. This TCR was recovered from an adult with an advanced solid tumor such as melanoma, head and neck, liver or kidney cancer. The material sequenced was CD4+ or CD8+ T cells sorted from blood, taken in a trial of the OX40 agonist ivuxolimab. Here the CDR3 reads CASSLGSSSGTYEQYF. DNA for the CDR3: TGTGCCAGCAGCTTAGGAAGTTCTAGCGGAACCTACGAGCAGTACTTC.